The entry below gives a single TCR beta chain sequence along with its context. Its antigen is still unknown. Base quality data are lacking; no much larger clone is found one base away. This entry belongs to a study of blood T cell repertoires in COVID-19 (dated by TCRdb to 2020 to 2022). In the study overall: Collaborator samples came from the United States, Italy and Spain and covered acute and convalescent phases of COVID-19. The samples were drawn from two sources: the first 160 participants of the ongoing ImmuneRACE study, and 1,000 to 1,500 subjects contributed by 6 global collaborators. A de-identified subject ID, COVID-19 status, age in years and sex were almost always included in the sample metadata. A freely available public database, intended as a resource for researchers studying the immune response to SARS-CoV-2, is where the repertoires were released. HLA class I and class II types, where available, came from metadata supplied by the sample provider rather than from assay-based typing. The prospective study material was composed of cDNA or gDNA derived from T cells, B-cell-depleted T cells, or PBMCs. Deeply sampled blood TCRbeta repertoires from subjects exposed to, actively infected with, or recovered from COVID-19 were included in the dataset. The paper as a whole reports these results and caveats: The amount of clinical and demographic metadata varied by source and participant and was provided uncurated.

The immunoSEQ Assay, a bias-controlled multiplex PCR, was used to amplify TCRbeta CDR3 regions from genomic DNA. As for how the authors treated the data: Nucleated cell counts per sample were estimated from amplification of reference gene primers within the assay. To quantify the absolute abundance of each unique TCRbeta CDR3 rearrangement, sequence reads were collapsed and filtered. For each sample, productive Simpson clonality was calculated by taking the square root of Simpson's diversity index across productive rearrangements. This is the immuneACCESS table as TCRdb keeps it, with only in-frame sequences that have V and J called. A part of the clones is gone; compared with another copy, unresolved V genes explain less than half, and the rest is unexplained. The DNA was the basis for D and trimming; V, J and clone size are from that table. The sample table contains 190,000 or so clones; only one count was recorded for 80% to 90% of them. Approximately 0.93% of the sample lies in the top ten.

According to the germline V gene, CDR1 reads SGHTA and CDR2 reads FQGNSA. The CDR3 runs 15 amino acids, cysteine and phenylalanine included. This entry keeps only the CDR3 DNA: 45 bases, framed from base 1. Unmatched junction bases come to 9, with V trimmed by 5 bases and J by 4 bases. A second Seattle source provided samples from volunteer blood donors who had recovered from COVID-19. Collaborating institutions collected whole blood in K2EDTA tubes following their own protocols. For TCRbeta analysis, collaborator samples were shipped as frozen whole blood, as isolated PBMCs, or as DNA extracted from either sample type.

This sequence originates from a woman between 18 and 30 years old who had recovered from COVID-19. The sequence links TRBV7-2 to TRBJ2-7; 9 junctional bases match TRBD1. The sequenced material came from peripheral blood. Here is the DNA: TGTGCCAGCAGCCCCATCGACAGGGGGTTATACGAGCAGTACTTC. It specifies CASSPIDRGLYEQYF.